This T cell receptor (beta chain) originates from a study of post-analysis software for immune sequencing data. General observations from the study: Significantly decreased normalized Chao1 diversity was recorded for multiple sclerosis patients relative to controls. Relative to controls, patients had several TRBV segments at higher frequency, with TRBV5-6, TRBV5-1 and TRBV20-1 among these.

Germline V gene data show CDR1 as MGHRA and CDR2 as YSYEKL. Trimming cost V 5 bases and J 1 base, with 12 bases left between them. The CDR3 is 15 amino acids. Worth noting for this clonotype: Its antigen remains unknown.

Each TCR beta cDNA library carried unique molecular identifiers. Once roughly 1 to 10 million T cells were used, roughly 0.5 million cDNA molecules resulted. One entry per CDR3 protein results from TCRdb running MiXCR on the PCR reads. Among hundreds of thousands of distinct CDR3 sequences listed, 40% to 55% were seen once. The gene calls are TRBV4-1 and TRBJ2-1, with D maybe TRBD2 (6 bases). Sequencing was done on a sample of blood. This clonotype originated in a girl aged 5-17 years with multiple sclerosis. As DNA, the CDR3 is TGCGCCAGCAGCACAAGCGGGCTATCCTACAATGAGCAGTTCTTC. This translates into CASSTSGLSYNEQFF.